This passage covers 22 T cell receptor beta chains from one sample sequenced in a study of tumor and adjacent non-tumor tissue in lung cancer. TCRbeta libraries were built with three rounds of nested PCR, modified from ARM-PCR. TCRdb re-derived calls from the multiplex PCR reads in MiXCR, one entry per CDR3 protein. The sample records some 80,000 distinct CDR3 sequences, more than 65% being singletons. The template was RNA from unsorted bulk tissue. Distant lung tissue was collected more than 3 cm away from the tumor edge. The specimen was distant non-tumor lung tissue. Receptors originate from a man between 65 and 85 years old with non-small cell lung cancer.

Note on this clonotype: A clone one base away is much larger, so this may be a read error. In DNA form, the CDR3 reads TGTGCCAGCAGCTTCCTTGGGGGGGCCCCCGACAATGAGCAGTTGTTC. Its translation is CASSFLGGAPDNEQLF. The rearrangement uses TRBV5-6 and TRBJ2-1, with D maybe TRBD2 (7 bases). The CDR3 extends over 16 amino acids. Germline CDR1 and CDR2: SGHDT and YYEEEE.

About this clonotype: A much larger clone differs by one base, so this may be a read error. The chain employs TRBV4-1 and TRBJ1-6, with D possibly matching TRBD1 (6 bases). The CDR3 consists of 15 residues. The V and J ends lost 4 bases and 5 bases respectively, with 12 bases between them. Germline CDR1 MGHRA, CDR2 YSYEKL. The CDR3 sequence is CASSPRTENNSPLHF. In DNA form, the CDR3 reads TGCGCCAGCAGCCCCAGGACAGAGAATAATTCACCCCTCCACTTT.

This clonotype was counted between two and nine times. The chain couples TRBV24-1 to TRBJ2-2; maybe TRBD1 (5 bases). Germline V gives CDR1 KGHDR, CDR2 SFDVKD. V was cut by 9 bases and J by 3 bases, with 7 bases left in between. The CDR3 loop spans 12 amino acids. The CDR3, as DNA: TGTGCCACCGACAGCGACACCGGGGAGCTGTTTTTT. It encodes CATDSDTGELFF.

Turning to this clonotype: Sequence at one end of the junction differs from germline and may be a read error. V and J are TRBV6-5 and TRBJ2-5; TRBD1 aligns across 7 bases. Looked up from germline, CDR1 is MNHEY and CDR2 is SVGAGI. There are 14 residues in the CDR3. The CDR3 sequence: CVSSYSDRLETQYF. The DNA of the CDR3 is TGTGTCAGCAGTTACTCGGACAGGTTAGAGACCCAGTACTTC.

To note about this clonotype: Germline is not matched at one junction end, which may reflect a read error. V is TRBV20-1 and J is TRBJ2-1; D is unclear. The germline gives CDR1 DFQATT, CDR2 SNEGSKA (reference sequence). The CDR3 has 13 amino acids. This chain's CDR3 is CSARDERTSRAVF. In DNA, the CDR3 is TGCAGTGCTAGAGATGAGAGGACGTCCCGGGCGGTCTTC.

In regard to this clonotype: The CDR3 end shows no conserved phenylalanine or tryptophan, and so a read error is likely. The limits of the CDR3 on the DNA are not certain, so only TCRdb's listed CDR3 is given. The chain combines TRBV29-1 with TRBJ2-5. The CDR3 has 13 residues if both end residues are counted. CDR1 is SQVTM and CDR2 is ANQGSEA in the germline V gene. Here the CDR3 reads CSVADRFQKTHYL.

As for this clonotype: It may be a read error: a sequence one base away is much more abundant. The V gene is TRBV6-5, the J gene TRBJ1-3; D possibly corresponds to TRBD1 (5 bases). The germline V gene has CDR1 MNHEY and CDR2 SVGAGI. The CDR3 length is 15 residues. CDR3 loop: CVSSYSGGSGNTIYF. CDR3 DNA: TGTGTCAGCAGTTACTCCGGGGGCTCTGGAAACACCATATATTTT.

The V and J genes are TRBV29-1 and TRBJ2-5; the D gene is possibly TRBD1 (6 bases). V shed 8 bases and J shed 2 bases, with 24 bases lying between them. In germline, CDR1 is SQVTM, CDR2 ANQGSEA. The CDR3 is 16 residues long. The CDR3 DNA follows: TGCAGCTCCAAGCTCTACCGCCAGACAGGTCAAGAGACCCAGTACTTC. It translates to CSSKLYRQTGQETQYF.

This clonotype showed up just a few times. At one end, the junction sequence differs from germline, possibly due to a read error. The CDR3 coding sequence is TGTGCAAGAAGCTCACAGGGGTTATCAGATAAGCAGTATTTT. Protein sequence: CARSSQGLSDKQYF. This chain joins TRBV11-2 and TRBJ2-3, with 7 bases aligning to TRBD1. From germline, CDR1 is SGHAT and CDR2 FQNNGV. The CDR3 extends over 14 amino acids.

The genes are TRBV11-2 and TRBJ2-2; no firm D call. The germline CDR1 and CDR2 sequences are SGHAT and FQNNGV. Trimming stripped 2 bases from V and 9 bases from J, with 13 bases between. The CDR3 length is 14 residues. For the CDR3, the DNA is TGTGCCAGCAGCTTATTTGTGGGGATCAGGGAGCTGTTTTTT. Translated, it gives CASSLFVGIRELFF.

In the case of this clonotype: An end of the junction does not agree with germline; a read error may underlie this. The rearrangement links TRBV20-1 to TRBJ2-3; D call uncertain. This CDR3 has 11 amino acids. CDR1 and CDR2 (germline): DFQATT, SNEGSKA (reference sequence). The CDR3: CSAHVDDMQYF. DNA of the CDR3: TGCAGTGCTCACGTAGATGATATGCAGTATTTT.

With regard to this clonotype: Germline is not matched at one junction end, which may reflect a read error. The chain carries TRBV4-2 and TRBJ2-2, with TRBD2 matching over 9 bases. Germline-derived CDR1 and CDR2 are LGHNA and YNFKEQ. The CDR3 covers 17 residues. CDR3 sequence reads: CASSQDYRGGAPGELLF. The DNA of the CDR3 is TGTGCCAGCAGCCAAGATTATCGCGGGGGGGCCCCCGGGGAGTTGTTATTT.

In its sample, this clonotype was seen many times. The genes are TRBV4-1 and TRBJ2-7; D possibly uses TRBD1 or TRBD2 (5 bases each). This CDR3 is 15 amino acids long. Between the trimmed V and J ends, which lost 2 bases and 3 bases, there was a span of 14 bases. Germline V gives CDR1 MGHRA, CDR2 YSYEKL. CDR3 protein: CASSQLGDKVYEQYF. The CDR3 DNA sequence: TGCGCCAGCAGCCAATTGGGGGATAAAGTCTACGAGCAGTACTTC.

A remark on this clonotype: Germline and junction disagree at one end, which may indicate a read error. The V gene is TRBV5-1, the J gene TRBJ2-2; weak D call: TRBD2 (5 bases). Germline values: CDR1 SGHRS, CDR2 YFSETQ. The CDR3 is 13 residues long. CDR3 coding DNA: TGCTCCAGCAGCTTGGATGGGATCGGGGATCTGTTTTTT. As protein: CSSSLDGIGDLFF.

This clonotype has more than one count but fewer than ten. The rearrangement links TRBV27 to TRBJ2-2; 10 bases fit TRBD2. There are 17 residues in the CDR3. Trimming at V came to 2 bases and at J to 5 bases, leaving 8 bases not matched to a gene. Looked up from germline, CDR1 is MNHEY and CDR2 is SMNVEV (reference sequence). This CDR3 reads CASSLVLAGVETGELFF. CDR3 DNA: TGTGCCAGCAGTTTAGTCCTAGCGGGAGTAGAAACCGGGGAGCTGTTTTTT.

In this sample, this clonotype turned up a few times. The V gene is TRBV5-6, the J gene TRBJ2-7, with TRBD1 matching 7 bases. This CDR3 region has 14 residues. J gave up 1 base and V 9 bases, and 10 bases lay outside the gene matches. Germline CDR1 reads SGHDT; CDR2 reads YYEEEE. CDR3 bases: TGTGCCAACACCTGGGGACAGAGTTCCTACGAGCAGTACTTC. Protein sequence: CANTWGQSSYEQYF.

In the case of this clonotype: One junction end disagrees with the germline gene, perhaps due to a read error. CDR3: CARSLDRGGEARYF. CDR3 bases: TGTGCCAGGAGCTTAGATAGGGGCGGGGAGGCCCGGTACTTC. The gene calls are TRBV11-2 and TRBJ2-5; D possibly corresponds to TRBD2 (6 bases). The V gene's germline CDR1 is SGHAT and CDR2 FQNNGV. The CDR3 runs 14 residues.

This chain uses TRBV7-9 with TRBJ1-2; D perhaps matches TRBD1 (6 bases). The germline V gene has CDR1 SEHNR and CDR2 FQNEAQ (reference sequence). The CDR3 runs 14 residues. With 4 bases removed from V and 8 bases from J, the gap between germline ends came to 17 bases. The CDR3 reads CASSYRDSGVGYTF. In DNA, the CDR3 is TGTGCCAGCAGCTACAGGGATTCGGGTGTCGGCTACACCTTC.

Notes on this clonotype: A much larger clone lies a single base off, so this may be a read error. J is TRBJ1-1 and V is TRBV5-4, with D uncertain. Germline V CDR1 and CDR2: SGHNT, YYREEE (reference sequence). This CDR3 is 14 amino acids long. V lost 0 bases and J 3 bases, leaving 9 bases between the germline ends. The CDR3 DNA is TGTGCCAGCAGCTTGGTTGGGGTGGACACTGAAGCTTTCTTT. Its translation is CASSLVGVDTEAFF. Full variable domain (missing parts from reference TRBV5-4 and TRBJ1-1): ETGVTQSPTHLIKTRGQQVTLRCSSQSGHNTVSWYQQALGQGPQFIFQYYREEENGRGNFPPRFSGLQFPNYSSELNVNALELDDSALYLCASSLVGVDTEAFFGQGTRLTVV.

Turning to this clonotype: No conserved phenylalanine or tryptophan is present at the end of the CDR3, so a read error is the likely explanation. The chain is built from TRBV20-1 and TRBJ1-1; D may be TRBD1 (6 bases). Trimming pared 3 bases from V and 4 bases from J, leaving 15 bases between. Germline lookup yields CDR1 DFQATT and CDR2 SNEGSKA (reference sequence). This CDR3 region has 14 residues. The CDR3 coding sequence is TGCAGTGCTAGGATGTTCGGACAGCCCACTGAAGCTTTCATT. Translation: CSARMFGQPTEAFI.

There are a few counts of this clonotype. It is likely a read error, because the conserved phenylalanine at the end of the CDR3 is missing. The V call is TRBV28, the J call TRBJ2-7; D is unresolved. Trimming removed 2 bases at V and 4 bases at J, with 6 bases between. CDR3 length: 12 amino acids. Germline values: CDR1 MDHEN, CDR2 SYDVKM. The CDR3 region has the DNA TGTGCCAGCAGTTTAATAGGGTACGAGCAGTACCTC. Translated: CASSLIGYEQYL.

This clonotype was recorded many times. This chain links TRBV12-3 or TRBV12-4 with TRBJ2-5; D perhaps matches TRBD2 (6 bases). V lost 6 bases and J 5 bases, leaving 13 bases between the germline ends. CDR3 length equals 13 residues. The chain's CDR3 is CASRWGVGETQYF. The CDR3 region has the DNA TGTGCCAGCAGGTGGGGGGTAGGGGAGACCCAGTACTTC.